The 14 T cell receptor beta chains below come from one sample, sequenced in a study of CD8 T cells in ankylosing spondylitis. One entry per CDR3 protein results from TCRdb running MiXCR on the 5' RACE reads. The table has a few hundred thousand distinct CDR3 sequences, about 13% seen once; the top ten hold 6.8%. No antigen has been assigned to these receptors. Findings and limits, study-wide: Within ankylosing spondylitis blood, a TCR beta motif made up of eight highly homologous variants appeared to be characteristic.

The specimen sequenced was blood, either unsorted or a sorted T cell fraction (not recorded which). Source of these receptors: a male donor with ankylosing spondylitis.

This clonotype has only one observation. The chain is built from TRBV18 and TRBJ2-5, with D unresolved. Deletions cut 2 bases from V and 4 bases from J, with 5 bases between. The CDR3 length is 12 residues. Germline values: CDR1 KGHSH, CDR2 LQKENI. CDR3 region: CASSPEAETQYF. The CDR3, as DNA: TGTGCCAGCTCACCAGAAGCAGAGACCCAGTACTTC.

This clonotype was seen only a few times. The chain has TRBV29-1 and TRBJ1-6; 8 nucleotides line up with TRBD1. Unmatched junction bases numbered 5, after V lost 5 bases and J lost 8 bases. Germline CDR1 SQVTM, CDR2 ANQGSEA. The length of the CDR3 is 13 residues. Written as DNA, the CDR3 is TGCAGCGTTAGGACAGGGCTTGATTCACCCCTCCACTTT. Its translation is CSVRTGLDSPLHF.

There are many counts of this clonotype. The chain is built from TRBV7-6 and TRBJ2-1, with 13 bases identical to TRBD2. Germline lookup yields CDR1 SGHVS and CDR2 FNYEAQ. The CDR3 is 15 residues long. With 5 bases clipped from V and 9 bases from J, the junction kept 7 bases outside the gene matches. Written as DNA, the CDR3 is TGTGCCAGCAGCGAACTAGCGGGAGGGGTCCCTGAGCAGTTCTTC. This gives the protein CASSELAGGVPEQFF.

CDR3 DNA sequence: TGTGCCAGCAGTTTAATTCGGGGGGATAATCAGCCCCAGCATTTT. Encoded protein: CASSLIRGDNQPQHF. This chain connects TRBV28 to TRBJ1-5; TRBD1 is a possible D gene (5 bases). V lost 2 bases, J lost 4 bases, and 12 bases lay in between. The CDR3 extends over 15 amino acids. Germline V gene sequence: CDR1 MDHEN, CDR2 SYDVKM. The variable domain in full, with the rest retrieved from reference TRBV28 and TRBJ1-5, is DVKVTQSSRYLVKRTGEKVFLECVQDMDHENMFWYRQDPGLGLRLIYFSYDVKMKEKGDIPEGYSVSREKKERFSLILESASTNQTSMYLCASSLIRGDNQPQHFGDGTRLSIL.

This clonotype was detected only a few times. The CDR3 loop is CSAPLTSGEETQYF. The CDR3 nucleotides are TGCAGTGCTCCCTTGACTAGCGGGGAAGAGACCCAGTACTTC. The chain links TRBV20-1 to TRBJ2-5; 11 nucleotides match TRBD2. CDR1 DFQATT and CDR2 SNEGSKA come from the germline V gene (reference sequence). This CDR3 is 14 amino acids long. V trimming: 5 bases; J trimming: 3 bases; junction bases outside the gene matches: 5.

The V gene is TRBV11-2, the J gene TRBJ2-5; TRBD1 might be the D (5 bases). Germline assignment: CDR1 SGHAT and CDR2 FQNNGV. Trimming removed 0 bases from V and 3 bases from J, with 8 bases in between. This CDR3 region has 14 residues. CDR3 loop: CASSLEPGKETQYF. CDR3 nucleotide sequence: TGTGCCAGCAGCTTAGAGCCAGGGAAAGAGACCCAGTACTTC.

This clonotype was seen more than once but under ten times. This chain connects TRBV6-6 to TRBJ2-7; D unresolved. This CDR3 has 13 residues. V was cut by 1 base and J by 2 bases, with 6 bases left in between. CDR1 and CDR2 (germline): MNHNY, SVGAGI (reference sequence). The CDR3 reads CASSYFDPYEQYF. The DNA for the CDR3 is TGTGCCAGCAGTTACTTTGACCCCTACGAGCAGTACTTC.

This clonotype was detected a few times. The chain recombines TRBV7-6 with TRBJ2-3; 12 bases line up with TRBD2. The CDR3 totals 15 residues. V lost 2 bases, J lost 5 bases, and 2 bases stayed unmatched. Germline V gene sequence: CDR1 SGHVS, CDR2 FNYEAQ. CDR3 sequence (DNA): TGTGCCAGCAGCTTAAGACTAGCGGGAGTAGATACGCAGTATTTT. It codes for CASSLRLAGVDTQYF.

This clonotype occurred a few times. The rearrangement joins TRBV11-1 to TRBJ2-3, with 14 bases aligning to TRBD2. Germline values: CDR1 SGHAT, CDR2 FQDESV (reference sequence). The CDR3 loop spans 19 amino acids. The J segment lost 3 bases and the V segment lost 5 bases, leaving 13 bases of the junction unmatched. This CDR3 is CASSTRLAGGPTPTDTQYF. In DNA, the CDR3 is TGTGCCAGCAGCACCAGACTAGCGGGAGGGCCCACCCCGACAGATACGCAGTATTTT.

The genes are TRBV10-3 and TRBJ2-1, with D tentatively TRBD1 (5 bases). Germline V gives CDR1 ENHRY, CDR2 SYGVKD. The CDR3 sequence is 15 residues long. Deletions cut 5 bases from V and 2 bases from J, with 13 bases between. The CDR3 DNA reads TGTGCCATCAGTCCCAGGGCTGGGACCTACAATGAGCAGTTCTTC. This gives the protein CAISPRAGTYNEQFF.

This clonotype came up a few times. In DNA form, the CDR3 reads TGTGCCAGCAGCTTAGGCCCGGGACAGAGGCCTTATAATTCACCCCTCCACTTT. It specifies CASSLGPGQRPYNSPLHF. The V call is TRBV13, the J call TRBJ1-6; 7 bases match TRBD1. The CDR3 loop spans 18 amino acids. J gave up 4 bases and V 0 bases, and 9 bases lay outside the gene matches. Per germline, CDR1 PRHDT and CDR2 FYEKMQ (reference sequence).

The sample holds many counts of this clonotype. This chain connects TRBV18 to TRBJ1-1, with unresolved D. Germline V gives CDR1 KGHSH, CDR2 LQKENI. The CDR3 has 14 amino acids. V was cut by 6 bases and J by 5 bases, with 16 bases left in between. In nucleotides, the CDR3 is TGTGCCAGCTCCCCCGGTGGGCCCCGGACTGAAGCTTTCTTT. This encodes CASSPGGPRTEAFF.

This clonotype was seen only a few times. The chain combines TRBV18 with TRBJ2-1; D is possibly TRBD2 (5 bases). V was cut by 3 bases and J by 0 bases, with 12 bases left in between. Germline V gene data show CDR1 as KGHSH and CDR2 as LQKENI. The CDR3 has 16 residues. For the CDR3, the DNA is TGTGCCAGCTCACCCCAAGCGGTGAGCTCCTACAATGAGCAGTTCTTC. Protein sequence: CASSPQAVSSYNEQFF.

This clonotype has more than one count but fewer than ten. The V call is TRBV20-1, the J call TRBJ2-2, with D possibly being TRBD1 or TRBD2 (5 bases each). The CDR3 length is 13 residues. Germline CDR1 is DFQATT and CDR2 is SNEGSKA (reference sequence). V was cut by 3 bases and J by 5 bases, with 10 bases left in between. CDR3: CSARAGRTGELFF. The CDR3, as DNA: TGCAGTGCTAGGGCAGGGAGAACCGGGGAGCTGTTTTTT.